These T cell receptor beta chains were read from a single sample in a study of Ad26.COV2.S vaccination and SARS-CoV-2 variants. Sequencing used immunoSEQ multiplex PCR; TCRdb keeps in-frame clones, though not all of them. The sample yields hundreds of thousands of clones, around 89% seen once. The sample in question was peripheral blood, obtained in a trial of Ad26.COV2.S vaccine versus placebo. Every receptor here comes from a person between 18 and 65 years old who received the Ad26.COV2.S COVID-19 vaccine or a placebo. Both conserved end residues are part of each CDR3. The order of the fields is CDR3 DNA, CDR3 protein, clone size, V gene, D gene, J gene. D genes are given only for firm matches. The size entry is marked missing in some rows and otherwise reads once, few, many or a size class.

CDR3 DNA: TGTGCCACCAGTGATTTTACTAGCGGGAGTCCCGGGGAGCTGTTTTTT; CDR3 protein: CATSDFTSGSPGELFF; clone size: NA; V gene: TRBV24-1; D gene: TRBD2; J gene: TRBJ2-2
CDR3 DNA: TGTGCCATCAGGGAGGGACAGGGGGTGAGAAATGAGCAGTTCTTC; CDR3 protein: CAIREGQGVRNEQFF; clone size: NA; V gene: TRBV10-3; D gene: TRBD1; J gene: TRBJ2-1
CDR3 DNA: TGCAGCGCCAAAAGTCCAGCTAACTATGGCTACACCTTC; CDR3 protein: CSAKSPANYGYTF; clone size: NA; V gene: TRBV29-1; D gene: NA; J gene: TRBJ1-2
CDR3 DNA: TGTGCCAGCAGCCGGGGGATGAACACTGAAGCTTTCTTT; CDR3 protein: CASSRGMNTEAFF; clone size: NA; V gene: TRBV7-9; D gene: NA; J gene: TRBJ1-1
CDR3 DNA: TGTGCCACCAGTGGGGGAGACTCTGGGGCCAACGTCCTGACTTTC; CDR3 protein: CATSGGDSGANVLTF; clone size: NA; V gene: TRBV24-1; D gene: NA; J gene: TRBJ2-6
CDR3 DNA: TGTGCCAGTAGTATGATGATACAGGGGAGGGAGACCCAGTACTTC; CDR3 protein: CASSMMIQGRETQYF; clone size: once; V gene: TRBV19; D gene: NA; J gene: TRBJ2-5
CDR3 DNA: TGTGCCAGCTCACCAAGGGGAGTTCTGGGGGAGATTACTGAAGCTTTCTTT; CDR3 protein: CASSPRGVLGEITEAFF; clone size: few; V gene: TRBV18; D gene: NA; J gene: TRBJ1-1
CDR3 DNA: TGCAGTGCTAACAGGGACTACGAGCAGTACTTC; CDR3 protein: CSANRDYEQYF; clone size: NA; V gene: TRBV20-1; D gene: NA; J gene: TRBJ2-7
CDR3 DNA: TGTGCCAGCAGCCCACCGCTAGCGGGAAGCACGCATACGCAGTATTTT; CDR3 protein: CASSPPLAGSTHTQYF; clone size: NA; V gene: TRBV3-1/TRBV3-2; D gene: TRBD2; J gene: TRBJ2-3
CDR3 DNA: TGTGCCAGTAGACCTACAGGGGTACAGCCCCAGCATTTT; CDR3 protein: CASRPTGVQPQHF; clone size: NA; V gene: TRBV19; D gene: TRBD1; J gene: TRBJ1-5
CDR3 DNA: TGTGCCAGCAGTTCAATGGTCCAAGAGACCCAGTACTTC; CDR3 protein: CASSSMVQETQYF; clone size: NA; V gene: TRBV7-2; D gene: NA; J gene: TRBJ2-5
CDR3 DNA: TGTGCCAGTAGTCGAACCGGGTACAGGGGTATAACCGGGGAGCTGTTTTTT; CDR3 protein: CASSRTGYRGITGELFF; clone size: NA; V gene: TRBV19; D gene: TRBD1; J gene: TRBJ2-2
CDR3 DNA: TGTGCCAGCAGGTCAGGGGCCGGAAACACCATATATTTT; CDR3 protein: CASRSGAGNTIYF; clone size: NA; V gene: TRBV11-2; D gene: NA; J gene: TRBJ1-3
CDR3 DNA: TGTGCCAGCAGCCCAGAGGGACAGGGTTTCACAGATACGCAGTATTTT; CDR3 protein: CASSPEGQGFTDTQYF; clone size: NA; V gene: TRBV5-6; D gene: TRBD1; J gene: TRBJ2-3
CDR3 DNA: TGTGCCAGCAGTAGCGGGACAGGGGGTTGGGGTGAAAAACTGTTTTTT; CDR3 protein: CASSSGTGGWGEKLFF; clone size: once; V gene: TRBV6-6; D gene: TRBD1; J gene: TRBJ1-4
CDR3 DNA: TGTGCCACCGGTAGCCCCGGGGAGCTGTTTTTT; CDR3 protein: CATGSPGELFF; clone size: NA; V gene: TRBV24-1; D gene: NA; J gene: TRBJ2-2
CDR3 DNA: TGTGCCATCAGTGTCGCGATTTCCTACGAGCAGTACTTC; CDR3 protein: CAISVAISYEQYF; clone size: NA; V gene: TRBV10-3; D gene: NA; J gene: TRBJ2-7
CDR3 DNA: TGTGCCAGCAGCCCCGGGTACGGGGGGCGCTACAATGAGCAGTTCTTC; CDR3 protein: CASSPGYGGRYNEQFF; clone size: NA; V gene: TRBV3-1/TRBV3-2; D gene: NA; J gene: TRBJ2-1
CDR3 DNA: TGTGCCAGCAGTAAGGGACAGGGGTCGGTCAACGGCTACACCTTC; CDR3 protein: CASSKGQGSVNGYTF; clone size: NA; V gene: TRBV27; D gene: TRBD1; J gene: TRBJ1-2
CDR3 DNA: TGTGCCAGCAGCGTAAGAGGGGTCGCCGGGGAGCTGTTTTTT; CDR3 protein: CASSVRGVAGELFF; clone size: NA; V gene: TRBV9; D gene: NA; J gene: TRBJ2-2
CDR3 DNA: TGTGCCTGGAGTGCGACAGGGGCTCTAGGTACGCAGTATTTT; CDR3 protein: CAWSATGALGTQYF; clone size: NA; V gene: TRBV30; D gene: TRBD1; J gene: TRBJ2-3
CDR3 DNA: TGTGCCAGCTCACCGGACAGGTCCTTGGTGAACACTGAAGCTTTCTTT; CDR3 protein: CASSPDRSLVNTEAFF; clone size: NA; V gene: TRBV18; D gene: TRBD1; J gene: TRBJ1-1
CDR3 DNA: TGTGCCAGCAGCCAAGAAAGTTTGACAGGGAGCGGCTACACCTTC; CDR3 protein: CASSQESLTGSGYTF; clone size: NA; V gene: TRBV14; D gene: TRBD1; J gene: TRBJ1-2
CDR3 DNA: TGTGCCAGCAGCCCATATCGGGACAACCTCAACATTCAGTACTTC; CDR3 protein: CASSPYRDNLNIQYF; clone size: NA; V gene: TRBV5-5; D gene: NA; J gene: TRBJ2-4
CDR3 DNA: TGTGCCATCAGTCCGGGACTAGCGGATTACGAGCAGTACTTC; CDR3 protein: CAISPGLADYEQYF; clone size: NA; V gene: TRBV10-3; D gene: TRBD2; J gene: TRBJ2-7
CDR3 DNA: TGTCCTGGGAGCGCACCCTCTCCGGGAACCTACAATGAGCAGTTCTTC; CDR3 protein: CPGSAPSPGTYNEQFF; clone size: NA; V gene: TRBV22-1; D gene: NA; J gene: TRBJ2-1
CDR3 DNA: TGTGCCGGGCGGACATACAATGAGCAGTTCTTC; CDR3 protein: CAGRTYNEQFF; clone size: NA; V gene: TRBV2; D gene: NA; J gene: TRBJ2-1
CDR3 DNA: TGTGCCTGGAGTGGTGGAAGGATTGCAACTAATGAAAAACTGTTTTTT; CDR3 protein: CAWSGGRIATNEKLFF; clone size: NA; V gene: TRBV30; D gene: NA; J gene: TRBJ1-4
CDR3 DNA: TGTGCCAGTAGAAGCCCTAACTATGGCTACACCTTC; CDR3 protein: CASRSPNYGYTF; clone size: NA; V gene: TRBV19; D gene: NA; J gene: TRBJ1-2
CDR3 DNA: TGTGCCACCCGGAGAAGGGGGGCCTCCTCTGGGGCCAACGTCCTGACTTTC; CDR3 protein: CATRRRGASSGANVLTF; clone size: NA; V gene: TRBV19; D gene: NA; J gene: TRBJ2-6
CDR3 DNA: TGTGCCACCAGCAGACCGGGGACGGTCTATGGCTACACCTTC; CDR3 protein: CATSRPGTVYGYTF; clone size: NA; V gene: TRBV15; D gene: NA; J gene: TRBJ1-2
CDR3 DNA: TGTGCCATCACTCACGGGACAGCGAACACCGGGGAGCTGTTTTTT; CDR3 protein: CAITHGTANTGELFF; clone size: NA; V gene: TRBV10-3; D gene: TRBD1; J gene: TRBJ2-2
CDR3 DNA: TGTGCCAGCAGCTCCCGACTAGCGGGGGGGTTCGGGCAGTTCTTC; CDR3 protein: CASSSRLAGGFGQFF; clone size: NA; V gene: TRBV7-2; D gene: TRBD2; J gene: TRBJ2-1
CDR3 DNA: TGCGCCAGCAGCCCCACAAGGGGACCCCCCGGGAGCAATCAGCCCCAGCATTTT; CDR3 protein: CASSPTRGPPGSNQPQHF; clone size: NA; V gene: TRBV4-1; D gene: NA; J gene: TRBJ1-5
CDR3 DNA: TGTGCCAGTAGTATTTTCACCACAGATACGCAGTATTTT; CDR3 protein: CASSIFTTDTQYF; clone size: NA; V gene: TRBV19; D gene: NA; J gene: TRBJ2-3